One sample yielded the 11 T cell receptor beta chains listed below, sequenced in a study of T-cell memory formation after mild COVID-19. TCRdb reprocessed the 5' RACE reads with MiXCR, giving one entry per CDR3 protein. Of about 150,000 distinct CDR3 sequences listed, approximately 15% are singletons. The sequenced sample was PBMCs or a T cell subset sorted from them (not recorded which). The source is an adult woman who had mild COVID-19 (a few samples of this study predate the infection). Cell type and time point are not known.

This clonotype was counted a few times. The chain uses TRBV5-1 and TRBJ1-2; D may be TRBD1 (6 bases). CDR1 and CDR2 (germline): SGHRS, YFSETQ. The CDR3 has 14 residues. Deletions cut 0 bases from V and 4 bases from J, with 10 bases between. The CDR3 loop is CASSLGTVRYGYTF. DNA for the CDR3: TGCGCCAGCAGCTTGGGGACAGTCCGCTATGGCTACACCTTC. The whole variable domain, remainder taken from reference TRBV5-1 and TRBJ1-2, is KAGVTQTPRYLIKTRGQQVTLSCSPISGHRSVSWYQQTPGQGLQFLFEYFSETQRNKGNFPGRFSGRQFSNSRSEMNVSTLELGDSALYLCASSLGTVRYGYTFGSGTRLTVV.

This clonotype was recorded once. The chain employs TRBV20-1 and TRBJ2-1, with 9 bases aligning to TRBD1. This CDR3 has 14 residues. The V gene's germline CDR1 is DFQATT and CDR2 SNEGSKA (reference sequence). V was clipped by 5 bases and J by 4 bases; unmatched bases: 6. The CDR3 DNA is TGCAGTGCTGGAGGCGGGACAGGGTACAATGAGCAGTTCTTC. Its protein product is CSAGGGTGYNEQFF.

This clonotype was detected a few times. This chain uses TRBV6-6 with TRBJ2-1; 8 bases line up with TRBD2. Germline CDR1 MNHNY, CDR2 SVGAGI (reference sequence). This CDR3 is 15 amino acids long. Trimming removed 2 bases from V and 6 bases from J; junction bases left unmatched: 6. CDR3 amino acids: CASSYGLAGSNEQFF. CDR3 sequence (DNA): TGTGCCAGCAGTTACGGTCTAGCGGGTTCCAATGAGCAGTTCTTC.

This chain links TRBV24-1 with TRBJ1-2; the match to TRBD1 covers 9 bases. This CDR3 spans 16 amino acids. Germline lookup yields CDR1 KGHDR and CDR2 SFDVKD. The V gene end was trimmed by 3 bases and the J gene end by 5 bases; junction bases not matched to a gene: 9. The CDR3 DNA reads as TGTGCCACCAGTGATCACGGGACAGGGCTCGCGTATGGCTACACCTTC. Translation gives CATSDHGTGLAYGYTF.

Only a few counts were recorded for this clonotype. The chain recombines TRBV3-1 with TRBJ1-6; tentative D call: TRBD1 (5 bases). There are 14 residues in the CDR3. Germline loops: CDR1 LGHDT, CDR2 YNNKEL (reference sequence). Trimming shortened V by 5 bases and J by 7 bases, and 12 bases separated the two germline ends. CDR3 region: CASSSGTENSPLHF. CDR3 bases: TGTGCCAGCAGCTCCGGGACCGAGAATTCACCCCTCCACTTT.

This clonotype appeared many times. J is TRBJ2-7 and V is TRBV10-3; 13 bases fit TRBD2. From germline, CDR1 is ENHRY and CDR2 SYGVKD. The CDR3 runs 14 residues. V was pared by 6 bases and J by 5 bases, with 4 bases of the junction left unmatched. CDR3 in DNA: TGTGCCATCAGAACTAGCGGGAGGGCCGACGAGCAGTACTTC. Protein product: CAIRTSGRADEQYF.

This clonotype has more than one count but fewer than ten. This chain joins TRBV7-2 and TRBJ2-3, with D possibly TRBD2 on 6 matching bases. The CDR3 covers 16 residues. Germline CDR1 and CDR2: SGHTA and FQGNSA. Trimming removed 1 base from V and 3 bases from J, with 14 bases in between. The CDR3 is CASSLEVAGWTDTQYF. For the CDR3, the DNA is TGTGCCAGCAGCTTAGAAGTGGCGGGGTGGACAGATACGCAGTATTTT.

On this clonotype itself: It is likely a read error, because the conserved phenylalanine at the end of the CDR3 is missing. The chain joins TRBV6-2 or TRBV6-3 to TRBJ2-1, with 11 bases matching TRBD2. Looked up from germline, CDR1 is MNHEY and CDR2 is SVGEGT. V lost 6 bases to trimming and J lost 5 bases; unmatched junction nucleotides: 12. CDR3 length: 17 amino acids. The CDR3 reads CASRIRLAGSLDNEQFL. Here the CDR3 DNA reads TGTGCCAGCAGAATAAGACTAGCGGGGTCCTTAGACAATGAGCAGTTCTTA.

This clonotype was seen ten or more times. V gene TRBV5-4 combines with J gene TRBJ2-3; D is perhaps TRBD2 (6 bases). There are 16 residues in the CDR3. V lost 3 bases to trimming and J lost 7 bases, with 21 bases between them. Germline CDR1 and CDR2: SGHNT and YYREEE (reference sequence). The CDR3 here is CASSSQAGPRGNTQYF. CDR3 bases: TGTGCCAGCAGCTCTCAGGCGGGACCACGGGGAAATACGCAGTATTTT.

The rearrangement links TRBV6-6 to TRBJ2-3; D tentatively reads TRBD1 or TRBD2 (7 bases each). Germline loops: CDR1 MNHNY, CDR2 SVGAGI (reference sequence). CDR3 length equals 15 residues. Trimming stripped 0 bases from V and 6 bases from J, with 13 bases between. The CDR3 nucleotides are TGTGCCAGCAGTTACTCCCAGGGGGGGCAGGATACGCAGTATTTT. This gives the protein CASSYSQGGQDTQYF.

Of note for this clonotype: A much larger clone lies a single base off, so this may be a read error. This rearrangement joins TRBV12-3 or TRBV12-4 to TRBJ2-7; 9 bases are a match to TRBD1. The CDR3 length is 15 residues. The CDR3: CASRYTGGASYEHYF. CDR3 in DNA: TGTGCCAGCAGGTATACAGGGGGCGCCTCCTACGAGCATTACTTC.